This T cell receptor (beta chain) was sequenced in a study of TIL therapy for anti-PD-1-resistant metastatic lung cancer. Germline V gene data show CDR1 as LNHDA and CDR2 as SQIVND (reference sequence). Trimming removed 7 bases from V and 3 bases from J; junction bases left unmatched: 14. This CDR3 contains 17 residues. As for time point: pre-treatment sample, taken before nivolumab and TIL therapy. The immunoSEQ assay was v3. The data were produced by immunoSEQ multiplex PCR, yet TCRdb's version contains in-frame clones alone and is incomplete. The table lists 57,000 or so clones, about nine tenths of them singletons.

The J gene is TRBJ2-3, the V gene TRBV19, with 9 bases fitting TRBD2. This receptor was obtained from a person aged 25 to 79 with non-small cell lung cancer. This material consisted of blood, taken at baseline. The CDR3 nucleotides are TGTGCCAGTACCTCGTCAGCGGGAGGAGGAGGGACAGATACGCAGTATTTT. As protein: CASTSSAGGGGTDTQYF.